This T cell receptor (beta chain) was retrieved from a study of T-cell memory formation after mild COVID-19 (dated by TCRdb to the early 2020s). Notes on the research overall: TCR sequence clusters from the two donors were largely donor specific. T-cell clones expanding and contracting after mild COVID-19 in two donors were tracked by longitudinal TCRalpha and TCRbeta repertoire sequencing. The cohort comprised two young, previously healthy adult volunteers, one female and one male.

For CDR1 and CDR2, the germline V gene (reference sequence) lists SEHNR and FQNEAQ. The CDR3 contains 14 residues, cysteine and phenylalanine counted. Only CDR3 DNA remains: 42 bases, in frame from the first base. The V and J ends are trimmed by 3 bases and 8 bases, leaving 14 bases between them. As concerns this clonotype: Its antigen specificity is not known. Within one base of it there is no much larger clone, and no base qualities were kept.

Instrument on record: Illumina NovaSeq 6000. Using 5'RACE with constant-segment primers, TCRalpha and TCRbeta cDNA libraries were constructed, with sample barcodes and unique molecular identifiers added in the process. RNA was extracted from every sample with Trizol reagent. The libraries were amplified in two PCR steps, and the second step added a second sample barcode and Illumina TruSeq adapters. Libraries were sequenced on an Illumina NovaSeq with 2 x 150 bp paired-end reads. The paper's processing steps were these. Demultiplexing of reads and collapsing into UMI-guided consensus sequences were performed with migec v1.2.7. Using mixcr v2.1.11, UMI consensuses were aligned to TRA and TRB V and J templates and then assembled into clonotypes. A clonotype was counted as expanded or contracted only if both edgeR and NoisET called the change significant, with noise models trained on biological replicates. For edgeR calls, a false discovery rate-adjusted p below 0.01 and a log2 fold-change threshold of 1 were applied. As an exploratory analysis of dynamics, PCA with hierarchical clustering was applied to max-normalized trajectories of the 1000 most abundant clonotypes. Separately sequenced CD4+ and CD8+ repertoires were used to assign a CD4 or CD8 phenotype to each responding clone. TCRdb reworked the public reads: Q25 trimming with fastp, MiXCR clone assembly, productive beta chains retained. Each record represents a unique CDR3 protein, reported with the most common genes and DNA among its rows. The authors' filters were not applied to this entry. For this sample there are hundreds of thousands of distinct CDR3 sequences; over 25% appear just once. The ten top clones hold roughly 14% of the sample.

Ficoll-Paque density gradient centrifugation was used to isolate PBMCs. Results and caveats for the whole study, not just this receptor: Some responding clones were detected in pre-infection memory, which suggested that pre-existing cross-reactive memory T cells had joined the SARS-CoV-2 response. The study covered only a couple of mild cases, and larger cohorts including severe cases with pre-infection samples were considered necessary. Contracting CD4+ clones were found mainly in CM and EM memory subsets, while CD8+ clones were enriched in EMRA. Clones contracting from day 15 to 85 had balanced CD4/CD8 phenotypes, while a second wave expanding from day 15 to 37 was biased towards CD4+. SARS-CoV-2 specificity was not confirmed for the second-wave clones peaking on day 37.

This clonotype was sampled from an adult woman who had mild COVID-19 (a few samples of this study predate the infection). The sample titles of this study are shuffled in the database, so cell type and time point are left out; the donor was told from shared clones. The sequenced sample consisted of PBMCs or a T cell subset sorted from them (not recorded which). In this chain, TRBV7-9 is recombined with TRBJ2-1, with the D gene call left open. The nucleotides are TGTGCCAGCAGCTTTGAGCCTCGGCTCGATGAGCAGTTCTTC. It codes for CASSFEPRLDEQFF.